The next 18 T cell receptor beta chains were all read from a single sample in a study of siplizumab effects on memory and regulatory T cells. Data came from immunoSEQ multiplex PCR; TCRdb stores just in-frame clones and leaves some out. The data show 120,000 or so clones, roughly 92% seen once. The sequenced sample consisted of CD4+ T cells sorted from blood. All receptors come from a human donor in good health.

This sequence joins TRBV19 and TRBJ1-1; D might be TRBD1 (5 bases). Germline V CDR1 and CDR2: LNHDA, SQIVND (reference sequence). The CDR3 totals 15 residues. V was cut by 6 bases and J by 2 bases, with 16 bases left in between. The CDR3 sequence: CASRDKGGANTEAFF. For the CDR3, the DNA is TGTGCCAGTAGGGATAAAGGAGGGGCTAACACTGAAGCTTTCTTT.

CDR3 residues: CASSLAGTGGNGEGEKLFF. CDR3 bases: TGTGCCAGCAGCTTAGCGGGGACAGGGGGCAACGGTGAAGGTGAAAAACTGTTTTTT. This chain links TRBV7-2 with TRBJ1-4; 12 positions agree with TRBD1. Germline-derived CDR1 and CDR2 are SGHTA and FQGNSA. CDR3 length: 19 amino acids. The ends lost 0 bases at V and 7 bases at J; junction bases unmatched: 12. The full variable domain, rest sourced from reference TRBV7-2 and TRBJ1-4, is GAGVSQSPSNKVTEKGKDVELRCDPISGHTALYWYRQSLGQGLEFLIYFQGNSAPDKSGLPSDRFSAERTGGSVSTLTIQRTQQEDSAVYLCASSLAGTGGNGEGEKLFFGSGTQLSVL.

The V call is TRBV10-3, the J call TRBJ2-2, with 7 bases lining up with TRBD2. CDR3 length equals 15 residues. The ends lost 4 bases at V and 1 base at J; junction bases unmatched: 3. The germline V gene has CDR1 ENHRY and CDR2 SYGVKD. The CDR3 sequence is CAISGERGNTGELFF. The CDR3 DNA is TGTGCCATCAGTGGCGAGCGGGGGAACACCGGGGAGCTGTTTTTT.

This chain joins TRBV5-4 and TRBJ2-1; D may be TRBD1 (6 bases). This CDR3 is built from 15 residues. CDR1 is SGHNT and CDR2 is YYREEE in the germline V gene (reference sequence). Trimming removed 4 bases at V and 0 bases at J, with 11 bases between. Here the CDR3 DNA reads TGTGCCAGCAGCCGTACAGGGAGCTCCTACAATGAGCAGTTCTTC. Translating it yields CASSRTGSSYNEQFF.

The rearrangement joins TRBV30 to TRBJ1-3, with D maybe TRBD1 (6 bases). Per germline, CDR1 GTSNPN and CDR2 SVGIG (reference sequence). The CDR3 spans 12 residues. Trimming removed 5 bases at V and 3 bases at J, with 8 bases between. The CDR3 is CAWLDSGNTIYF. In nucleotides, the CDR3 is TGTGCCTGGTTGGACAGTGGAAACACCATATATTTT.

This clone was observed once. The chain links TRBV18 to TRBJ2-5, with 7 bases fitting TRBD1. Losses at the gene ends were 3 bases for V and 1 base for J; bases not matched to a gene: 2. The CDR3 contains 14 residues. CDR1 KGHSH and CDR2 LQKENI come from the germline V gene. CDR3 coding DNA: TGTGCCAGCTCACCCTGGGACAGCCAAGAGACCCAGTACTTC. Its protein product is CASSPWDSQETQYF.

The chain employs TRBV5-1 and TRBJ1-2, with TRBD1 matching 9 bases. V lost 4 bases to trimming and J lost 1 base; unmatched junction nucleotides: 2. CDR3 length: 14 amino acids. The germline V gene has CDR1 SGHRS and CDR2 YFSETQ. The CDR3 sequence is CASSGGQGNYGYTF. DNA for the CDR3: TGCGCCAGCAGCGGGGGACAGGGTAACTATGGCTACACCTTC.

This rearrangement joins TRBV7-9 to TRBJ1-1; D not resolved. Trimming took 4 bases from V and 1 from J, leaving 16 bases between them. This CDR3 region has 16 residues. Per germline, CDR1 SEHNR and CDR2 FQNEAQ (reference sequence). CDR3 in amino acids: CASSSGGSRANTEAFF. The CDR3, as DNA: TGTGCCAGCAGCTCCGGAGGTTCTCGGGCGAACACTGAAGCTTTCTTT.

DNA for the CDR3: TGTGCCAGCAGCTTGGGAACTGGAAACACCATATATTTT. It yields the protein CASSLGTGNTIYF. The gene calls are TRBV11-2 and TRBJ1-3; D unresolved. This CDR3 region has 13 residues. V dropped 3 bases and J dropped 2 bases, with 5 bases sitting between them. CDR1 and CDR2 (germline): SGHAT, FQNNGV.

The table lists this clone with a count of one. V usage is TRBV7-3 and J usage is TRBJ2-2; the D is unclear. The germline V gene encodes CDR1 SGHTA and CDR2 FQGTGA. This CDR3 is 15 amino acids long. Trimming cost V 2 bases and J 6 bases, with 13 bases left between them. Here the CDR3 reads CASSLYGIRSGELFF. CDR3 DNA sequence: TGTGCCAGCAGCTTATACGGTATACGGTCCGGGGAGCTGTTTTTT.

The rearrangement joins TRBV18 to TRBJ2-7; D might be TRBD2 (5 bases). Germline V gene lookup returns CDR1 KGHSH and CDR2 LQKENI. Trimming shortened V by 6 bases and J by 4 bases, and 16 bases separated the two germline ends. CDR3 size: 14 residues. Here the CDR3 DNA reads TGTGCCAGCTCTTCAACGGGGTTCGGGTACGAGCAGTACTTC. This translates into CASSSTGFGYEQYF. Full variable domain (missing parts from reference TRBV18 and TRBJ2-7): NAGVMQNPRHLVRRRGQEARLRCSPMKGHSHVYWYRQLPEEGLKFMVYLQKENIIDESGMPKERFSAEFPKEGPSILRIQQVVRGDSAAYFCASSSTGFGYEQYFGPGTRLTVT.

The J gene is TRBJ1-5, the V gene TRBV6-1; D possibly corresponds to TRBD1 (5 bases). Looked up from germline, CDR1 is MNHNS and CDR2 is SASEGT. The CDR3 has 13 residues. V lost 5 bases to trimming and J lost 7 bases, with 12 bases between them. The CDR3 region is CASSYGGGQPQHF. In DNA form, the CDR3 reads TGTGCCAGCAGTTATGGGGGAGGACAGCCCCAGCATTTT.

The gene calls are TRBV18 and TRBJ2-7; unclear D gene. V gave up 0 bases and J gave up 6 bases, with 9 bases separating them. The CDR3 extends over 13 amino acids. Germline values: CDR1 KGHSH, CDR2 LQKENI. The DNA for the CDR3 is TGTGCCAGCTCACCACCGGTACAGCTCGAGCAGTACTTC. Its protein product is CASSPPVQLEQYF.

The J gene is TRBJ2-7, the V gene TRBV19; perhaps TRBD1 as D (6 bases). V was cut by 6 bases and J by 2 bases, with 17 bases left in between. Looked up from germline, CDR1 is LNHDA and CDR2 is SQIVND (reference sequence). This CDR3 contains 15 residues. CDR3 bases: TGTGCCAGTAGCCAACAGGGTAGGGGAGCCTACGAGCAGTACTTC. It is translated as CASSQQGRGAYEQYF.

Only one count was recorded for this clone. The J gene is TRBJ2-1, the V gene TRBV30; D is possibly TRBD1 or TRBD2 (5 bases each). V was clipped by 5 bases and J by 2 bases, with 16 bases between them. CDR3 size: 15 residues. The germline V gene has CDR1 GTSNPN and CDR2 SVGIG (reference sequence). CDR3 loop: CAWPPGPTAYNEQFF. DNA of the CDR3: TGTGCCTGGCCCCCGGGACCTACAGCCTACAATGAGCAGTTCTTC.

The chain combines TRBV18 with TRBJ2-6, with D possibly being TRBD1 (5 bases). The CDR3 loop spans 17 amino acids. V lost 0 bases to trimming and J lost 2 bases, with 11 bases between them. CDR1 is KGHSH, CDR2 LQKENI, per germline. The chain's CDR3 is CASSPPTGRAGANVLTF. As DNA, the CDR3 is TGTGCCAGCTCACCACCGACGGGCAGGGCTGGGGCCAACGTCCTGACTTTC.

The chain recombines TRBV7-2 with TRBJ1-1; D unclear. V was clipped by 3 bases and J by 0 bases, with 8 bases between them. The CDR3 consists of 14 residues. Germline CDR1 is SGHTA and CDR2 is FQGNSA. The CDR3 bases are TGTGCCAGCAGCTTGGGCACGGTGAACACTGAAGCTTTCTTT. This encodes CASSLGTVNTEAFF.

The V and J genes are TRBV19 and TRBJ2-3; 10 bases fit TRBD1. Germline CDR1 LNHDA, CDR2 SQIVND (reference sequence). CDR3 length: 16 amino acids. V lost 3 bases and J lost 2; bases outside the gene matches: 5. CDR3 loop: CASSIRGQGFTDTQYF. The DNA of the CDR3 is TGTGCCAGTAGTATCCGGGGACAGGGGTTCACAGATACGCAGTATTTT.